One and the same sample provided the 21 T cell receptor beta chains below, sequenced in a study of CD8 T cells in Susac syndrome. Reverse transcription of roughly 0.5 to 1 ug RNA was performed with random hexamers. MiXCR, applied by TCRdb to the immunoSEQ multiplex PCR reads, yields one record per CDR3 protein. Of 200,000 or so distinct CDR3 sequences in the sample, about 96% are singletons; the top ten hold about 0.087%. The material sequenced was CD4+ T cells from PBMCs. The receptors derive from a human donor with multiple sclerosis.

The genes are TRBV5-1 and TRBJ2-7; D gene unclear. V was trimmed by 3 bases and J by 2 bases, leaving 9 bases between them. The CDR3 runs 13 residues. Germline lookup yields CDR1 SGHRS and CDR2 YFSETQ. CDR3 coding DNA: TGCGCCAGCAGCTCGGTAAGCCCCTACGAGCAGTACTTC. It encodes CASSSVSPYEQYF. Full variable domain (remainder filled in from reference TRBV5-1 and TRBJ2-7): KAGVTQTPRYLIKTRGQQVTLSCSPISGHRSVSWYQQTPGQGLQFLFEYFSETQRNKGNFPGRFSGRQFSNSRSEMNVSTLELGDSALYLCASSSVSPYEQYFGPGTRLTVT.

The chain recombines TRBV2 with TRBJ2-4, with no clear D. From germline, CDR1 is SNHLY and CDR2 FYNNEI. The CDR3 runs 14 residues. The V end was cut by 5 bases, the J end by 5 bases, with 13 bases between. CDR3 nucleotides: TGTGCCAGCAGTCCCGGCTTCCCGCAAAACATTCAGTACTTC. This translates into CASSPGFPQNIQYF.

The chain employs TRBV12-3 or TRBV12-4 and TRBJ1-5; 7 nucleotides line up with TRBD1. This CDR3 is built from 13 residues. V trimming: 5 bases; J trimming: 6 bases; junction bases outside the gene matches: 4. CDR3 bases: TGTGCCAGCAGTCCAGGGGGTCGTCAGCCCCAGCATTTT. It specifies CASSPGGRQPQHF.

V usage is TRBV29-1 and J usage is TRBJ1-2, with unresolved D. Germline V lookup: CDR1 SQVTM, CDR2 ANQGSEA. The CDR3 contains 12 residues. V was cut by 3 bases and J by 4 bases, with 9 bases left in between. For the CDR3, the DNA is TGCAGCGTTGAGAAGTCAATCTATGGCTACACCTTC. Its translation is CSVEKSIYGYTF. The whole variable domain, remainder taken from reference TRBV29-1 and TRBJ1-2, is SAVISQKPSRDICQRGTSLTIQCQVDSQVTMMFWYRQQPGQSLTLIATANQGSEATYESGFVIDKFPISRPNLTFSTLTVSNMSPEDSSIYLCSVEKSIYGYTFGSGTRLTVV.

The rearrangement uses TRBV7-3 and TRBJ2-7; 8 bases line up with TRBD1. The CDR3 length is 13 residues. Trimming at V came to 5 bases and at J to 7 bases, leaving 7 bases not matched to a gene. Germline V lookup: CDR1 SGHTA, CDR2 FQGTGA. CDR3 sequence reads: CASSPDREREQYF. Here the CDR3 DNA reads TGTGCCAGCAGCCCGGACAGGGAAAGGGAGCAGTACTTC.

This sequence joins TRBV29-1 and TRBJ1-2; weak D call: TRBD1 (5 bases). From germline, CDR1 is SQVTM and CDR2 ANQGSEA. This CDR3 is built from 14 residues. Trimming stripped 6 bases from V and 6 bases from J, with 20 bases between. The CDR3 bases are TGCAGCGTAAACCCGGGACTGAGGATCGATGGCTACACCTTC. The encoded protein is CSVNPGLRIDGYTF.

The genes are TRBV29-1 and TRBJ1-1, with D possibly being TRBD1 (5 bases). The CDR3 spans 15 residues. Trimming left V 4 bases short and J 3 bases short, with 18 bases between. Germline V gene data show CDR1 as SQVTM and CDR2 as ANQGSEA. CDR3 loop: CSVGARARSDTEAFF. The CDR3 coding sequence is TGCAGCGTTGGTGCCAGGGCGAGATCAGACACTGAAGCTTTCTTT.

The chain couples TRBV30 to TRBJ2-7, with D tentatively TRBD2 (7 bases). The CDR3 covers 14 residues. Trimming took off 6 bases at V and 3 bases at J, with 18 bases between the two ends. Per germline, CDR1 GTSNPN and CDR2 SVGIG (reference sequence). CDR3 region: CACSRGGTGYEQYF. For the CDR3, the DNA is TGTGCCTGCTCTAGGGGGGGGACCGGCTACGAGCAGTACTTC.

V is TRBV4-1 and J is TRBJ1-2; no definite D call. V was clipped by 3 bases and J by 4 bases, with 18 bases between them. Germline V gene lookup returns CDR1 MGHRA and CDR2 YSYEKL. The CDR3 totals 16 residues. CDR3 DNA sequence: TGCGCCAGCAGCCAGCCATTAGACAAGAGATTCTATGGCTACACCTTC. This codes for CASSQPLDKRFYGYTF.

J is TRBJ2-5 and V is TRBV6-5; 8 bases are shared with TRBD1. The J segment lost 3 bases and the V segment lost 4 bases, leaving 4 bases of the junction unmatched. In germline, CDR1 is MNHEY, CDR2 SVGAGI. This CDR3 has 14 residues. Here the CDR3 DNA reads TGTGCCAGCAGTTCCTGGACAGGGAAAGAGACCCAGTACTTC. Translating gives CASSSWTGKETQYF.

This chain joins TRBV7-2 and TRBJ1-2; D is unresolved. CDR1 and CDR2 (germline): SGHTA, FQGNSA. V shed 5 bases and J shed 4 bases, with 14 bases lying between them. The CDR3 runs 14 residues. The CDR3 region is CASSILTAPYGYTF. Written as DNA, the CDR3 is TGTGCCAGCAGCATCCTCACCGCCCCCTATGGCTACACCTTC. The full variable domain, completed using reference TRBV7-2 and TRBJ1-2, is GAGVSQSPSNKVTEKGKDVELRCDPISGHTALYWYRQSLGQGLEFLIYFQGNSAPDKSGLPSDRFSAERTGGSVSTLTIQRTQQEDSAVYLCASSILTAPYGYTFGSGTRLTVV.

This clonotype was detected once. This chain connects TRBV5-6 to TRBJ2-2; TRBD2 is a possible D gene (5 bases). CDR1 is SGHDT, CDR2 YYEEEE, per germline. The CDR3 runs 16 residues. Trimming shortened V by 4 bases and J by 3 bases, and 16 bases separated the two germline ends. The CDR3 nucleotides are TGTGCCAGCAGCCGGGATAGCGAGTCATACACCGGGGAGCTGTTTTTT. Amino acids: CASSRDSESYTGELFF. Full variable domain (outside the CDR3, taken from reference TRBV5-6 and TRBJ2-2): DAGVTQSPTHLIKTRGQQVTLRCSPKSGHDTVSWYQQALGQGPQFIFQYYEEEERQRGNFPDRFSGHQFPNYSSELNVNALLLGDSALYLCASSRDSESYTGELFFGEGSRLTVL.

The V call is TRBV10-3, the J call TRBJ2-3, with 7 bases lining up with TRBD1. Per germline, CDR1 ENHRY and CDR2 SYGVKD. The J segment lost 0 bases and the V segment lost 6 bases, leaving 3 bases of the junction unmatched. This CDR3 comprises 14 residues. CDR3 bases: TGTGCCATCAGCGGACAGGATAGCACAGATACGCAGTATTTT. This sequence encodes CAISGQDSTDTQYF.

This rearrangement joins TRBV23-1 to TRBJ2-6; D uncertain. TRBV23-1 is annotated as an ORF whose role is uncertain. V gave up 0 bases and J gave up 4 bases, with 10 bases separating them. The CDR3 loop spans 16 amino acids. The CDR3 region has the DNA TGCGCCAGCAGTCAATCGTGGGCAGCAGGGGCCAACGTCCTGACTTTC. It specifies CASSQSWAAGANVLTF.

The chain uses TRBV12-3 or TRBV12-4 and TRBJ2-3, with 11 bases that match TRBD2. The CDR3 length is 15 residues. V gave up 6 bases and J gave up 5 bases; unmatched junction bases: 7. The CDR3 reads CASRIAGGPRDTQYF. The CDR3 coding sequence is TGTGCCAGCAGAATAGCGGGGGGGCCGAGAGATACGCAGTATTTT.

The rearrangement links TRBV30 to TRBJ2-2; TRBD2 agrees at 9 bases. CDR1 and CDR2 from the germline V gene are GTSNPN and SVGIG (reference sequence). The CDR3 length is 15 residues. J gave up 4 bases and V 4 bases, and 7 bases lay outside the gene matches. The CDR3 sequence is CAWKWSGGITGELFF. As DNA, the CDR3 is TGTGCCTGGAAGTGGAGCGGGGGGATCACCGGGGAGCTGTTTTTT.

The V and J genes are TRBV3-1 and TRBJ2-4; maybe TRBD1 (5 bases). Trimming shortened V by 4 bases and J by 9 bases, and 10 bases separated the two germline ends. The germline V gene has CDR1 LGHDT and CDR2 YNNKEL (reference sequence). The CDR3 loop spans 12 amino acids. The DNA of the CDR3 is TGTGCCAGCAGCCTCAGGGTTGGCATTCAGTACTTC. Its translation: CASSLRVGIQYF.

The V gene is TRBV2, the J gene TRBJ2-3; D call uncertain. The CDR3 has 12 residues. Germline values: CDR1 SNHLY, CDR2 FYNNEI. Between the trimmed V and J ends, which lost 4 bases and 4 bases, there was a span of 6 bases. Here the CDR3 DNA reads TGTGCCAGCAGTGCCCAGGCAGATACGCAGTATTTT. This codes for CASSAQADTQYF.

The chain carries TRBV5-1 and TRBJ2-1, with TRBD2 matching 11 bases. With V trimmed by 3 bases and J by 4 bases, 6 bases remained unmatched. This CDR3 has 16 amino acids. Germline V gives CDR1 SGHRS, CDR2 YFSETQ. DNA of the CDR3: TGCGCCAGCAGCTACTTAGCGGGAGGGGGATACAATGAGCAGTTCTTC. This gives the protein CASSYLAGGGYNEQFF.

The chain combines TRBV29-1 with TRBJ2-3; D is undetermined. V dropped 6 bases and J dropped 4 bases, with 11 bases sitting between them. The CDR3 is made up of 12 amino acids. Germline V gene data show CDR1 as SQVTM and CDR2 as ANQGSEA. CDR3: CSVPTGPDTQYF. The CDR3 DNA reads as TGCAGCGTCCCGACTGGGCCAGATACGCAGTATTTT.

The CDR3 region is CASSPPGKVTGELFF. The DNA of the CDR3 is TGTGCCAGCTCACCACCTGGGAAGGTAACCGGGGAGCTGTTTTTT. The rearrangement uses TRBV18 and TRBJ2-2; no reliable D call. CDR1 and CDR2 (germline): KGHSH, LQKENI. CDR3 size: 15 residues. Deletions cut 0 bases from V and 5 bases from J, with 10 bases between. The full variable domain, rest sourced from reference TRBV18 and TRBJ2-2, is NAGVMQNPRHLVRRRGQEARLRCSPMKGHSHVYWYRQLPEEGLKFMVYLQKENIIDESGMPKERFSAEFPKEGPSILRIQQVVRGDSAAYFCASSPPGKVTGELFFGEGSRLTVL.